This T cell receptor (beta chain) was retrieved from a study of control samples from healthy donors and cancer patients. The CDR3 runs 14 residues. CDR1 is GTSNPN, CDR2 SVGIG, per germline (reference sequence). J lost 11 bases, V lost 5 bases, and 13 bases had no gene match. Data came from immunoSEQ multiplex PCR; TCRdb stores just in-frame clones and leaves some out. The table lists 150,000 or so clones, roughly 93% of them singletons. The genes are TRBV30 and TRBJ1-5; 9 nucleotides line up with TRBD1. The specimen was blood. The receptor's source is a man aged 18 to 30 in good health. This CDR3 is CAWGGQGGLRAQHF. In nucleotides, the CDR3 is TGTGCCTGGGGGGGACAGGGAGGGTTGCGGGCCCAGCATTTT.